Listed below are T cell receptor beta chains from one sample, sequenced in a study of T-cell memory formation after mild COVID-19. TCRdb recomputed calls from the 5' RACE reads with MiXCR, one row per CDR3 protein. The table has 95,000 to 110,000 distinct CDR3 sequences, 14% seen once. The sequenced sample consisted of PBMCs or a T cell subset sorted from them (not recorded which). The receptors here all came from a man aged 18 to 29 who had mild COVID-19 (a few samples of this study predate the infection). Cell type and time point are not known. The CDR3 runs from the conserved cysteine through the conserved F or W. The D gene is left open where the match is weak. A clone size is listed for some rows: how often the clone was seen (once, few, many), or a class if it is expanded.

clone_size,d_call,v_call,j_call,cdr3_aa,cdr3_nt
many,NA,TRBV7-2,TRBJ2-1,CASSTAGSGNEQFF,TGTGCCAGCAGCACGGCCGGCTCTGGGAATGAGCAGTTCTTC
NA,NA,TRBV6-5,TRBJ2-5,CASSYSYNAGEVQETQYF,TGTGCCAGCAGTTACTCGTATAATGCCGGGGAAGTACAAGAGACCCAGTACTTC
few,TRBD1,TRBV4-1,TRBJ2-7,CASSQGQGVPYEQYF,TGCGCCAGCAGCCAAGGACAGGGAGTCCCCTACGAGCAGTACTTC
NA,NA,TRBV7-6,TRBJ2-6,CASSSRKLGANVLTF,TGTGCCAGCAGCTCCCGCAAGCTGGGGGCCAACGTCCTGACTTTC
NA,NA,TRBV20-1,TRBJ1-5,CSARGGGRNQPQHF,TGCAGTGCTAGAGGCGGGGGACGCAATCAGCCCCAGCATTTT
NA,TRBD1,TRBV7-9,TRBJ2-7,CASSPTGGTGFYEQYF,TGTGCCAGCAGCCCCACAGGAGGGACAGGGTTCTACGAGCAGTACTTC
few,TRBD1,TRBV19,TRBJ1-5,CASSILTGAHQPQHF,TGTGCCAGTAGTATACTTACAGGGGCTCATCAGCCCCAGCATTTT
few,NA,TRBV29-1,TRBJ2-5,CSVDELADAQETQYF,TGCAGCGTTGATGAACTAGCCGATGCTCAAGAGACCCAGTACTTC
once,NA,TRBV29-1,TRBJ1-3,CSVSPGNTIYF,TGCAGCGTGTCCCCTGGAAACACCATATATTTT
few,NA,TRBV2,TRBJ2-7,CASSDYRSSYEQYF,TGTGCCAGCAGTGACTACAGGAGCTCCTACGAGCAGTACTTC
NA,TRBD1,TRBV6-2/TRBV6-3,TRBJ1-2,CASSYLGQGSDGYTF,TGTGCCAGCAGTTATCTGGGACAGGGATCTGATGGCTACACCTTC
NA,NA,TRBV18,TRBJ2-1,CASSPQSGRNPYNEQFF,TGTGCCAGCTCACCCCAAAGCGGGCGGAATCCGTACAATGAGCAGTTCTTC
once,TRBD1,TRBV10-3,TRBJ1-1,CAITAGGTEAFF,TGTGCCATCACGGCAGGGGGCACTGAAGCTTTCTTT
NA,NA,TRBV4-1,TRBJ2-3,CASSRSILSGPGDTQYF,TGCGCCAGCAGCCGATCCATCCTGAGCGGGCCGGGGGATACGCAGTATTTT
NA,NA,TRBV29-1,TRBJ2-7,CSVESGLNYEQYF,TGCAGCGTTGAATCGGGCCTTAATTACGAGCAGTACTTC
NA,TRBD1,TRBV5-1,TRBJ1-1,CASSPGTGLATEAFF,TGCGCCAGCAGCCCGGGGACAGGACTCGCCACTGAAGCTTTCTTT
NA,NA,TRBV7-8,TRBJ1-5,CASARDGPQSF,TGTGCCAGCGCCCGGGATGGCCCACAATCATTT
few,TRBD1,TRBV7-9,TRBJ1-4,CASRPRGGMDEKLFF,TGTGCCAGCAGACCTAGAGGGGGCATGGATGAAAAACTGTTTTTT
few,TRBD2,TRBV12-3/TRBV12-4,TRBJ2-1,CASSTGTSGGHYNEQFF,TGTGCCAGCAGTACCGGGACTAGCGGGGGGCACTACAATGAGCAGTTCTTC
NA,TRBD2,TRBV5-6,TRBJ2-1,CASKFSGGLDEQFF,TGTGCCAGCAAATTTAGCGGGGGTCTCGATGAGCAGTTCTTC
many,NA,TRBV6-6,TRBJ1-2,CASSPARGDGYTF,TGTGCCAGCAGTCCCGCCAGGGGAGACGGCTACACCTTC
NA,TRBD2,TRBV29-1,TRBJ2-5,CSVFGLAGYLEETQYF,TGCAGCGTTTTCGGACTAGCGGGGTACTTGGAGGAGACCCAGTACTTC
NA,TRBD1,TRBV12-3/TRBV12-4,TRBJ2-2,CASSYPGQANTGELFF,TGTGCCAGCAGTTACCCAGGACAGGCAAACACCGGGGAGCTGTTTTTT
medium-sized,TRBD2,TRBV7-2,TRBJ2-1,CASSLEHPWTSGGGFLDEQFF,TGTGCCAGCAGCTTAGAACACCCTTGGACTAGCGGGGGGGGTTTTCTCGATGAGCAGTTCTTC
few,TRBD1,TRBV6-5,TRBJ2-7,CASSSVRQGSDEQYF,TGTGCCAGCAGTTCGGTTCGACAGGGTTCCGACGAGCAGTACTTC
few,TRBD1,TRBV11-2,TRBJ1-6,CASSSQGSSYNSPLHF,TGTGCCAGCAGCTCACAGGGGAGCTCCTATAATTCACCCCTCCACTTT
once,NA,TRBV23-1,TRBJ2-1,CASSPPSRGAYNEQFF,TGCGCCAGCAGTCCACCATCCCGTGGGGCCTACAATGAGCAGTTCTTC
few,NA,TRBV6-1,TRBJ1-1,CASSGTTTREAFF,TGTGCCAGCAGCGGGACAACTACTAGGGAAGCTTTCTTT
many,NA,TRBV6-2/TRBV6-3,TRBJ2-1,CASSSPDGVSYNEQFF,TGTGCCAGCAGTTCCCCAGACGGGGTATCCTACAATGAGCAGTTCTTC
NA,NA,TRBV7-8,TRBJ1-3,CASSFGTAAGNTIYF,TGTGCCAGCAGCTTCGGGACGGCCGCAGGAAACACCATATATTTT
few,NA,TRBV27,TRBJ1-2,CASSLRAVGYGYTF,TGTGCCAGCAGTTTACGGGCAGTTGGCTATGGCTACACCTTC
few,NA,TRBV7-2,TRBJ2-7,CASSFFSYEQYF,TGTGCCAGCAGCTTTTTCTCCTACGAGCAGTACTTC
NA,TRBD1,TRBV9,TRBJ1-6,CASSSPGTGKSPLHF,TGTGCCAGCAGCTCCCCCGGGACAGGGAAATCACCCCTCCACTTT
NA,NA,TRBV13,TRBJ1-6,CASSFGAILYNSPLHF,TGTGCCAGCAGCTTTGGTGCAATTTTATATAATTCACCCCTCCACTTT
few,TRBD2,TRBV7-2,TRBJ2-3,CASSLLSGGADTQYF,TGTGCCAGCAGCTTATTGAGCGGGGGGGCAGATACGCAGTATTTT
few,NA,TRBV15,TRBJ2-2,CATSRGHIDTGELFF,TGTGCCACCAGCAGAGGCCACATAGACACCGGGGAGCTGTTTTTT
few,TRBD2,TRBV10-3,TRBJ2-2,CAISEGLAGIWTGELFF,TGTGCCATCAGTGAGGGGCTAGCGGGCATATGGACCGGGGAGCTGTTTTTT
many,TRBD2,TRBV5-1,TRBJ2-7,CASTSEGDSGGYEQYF,TGCGCCAGCACCTCCGAGGGGGATAGCGGGGGCTACGAGCAGTACTTC
few,NA,TRBV4-2,TRBJ1-1,CASSQSETNTEAFF,TGTGCCAGCAGCCAAAGTGAGACGAACACTGAAGCTTTCTTT
few,NA,TRBV9,TRBJ2-7,CASSGRGSSTEQYF,TGTGCCAGCAGCGGCCGGGGCAGTTCAACGGAGCAGTACTTC
many,TRBD1,TRBV9,TRBJ2-7,CARQGPSYEQYF,TGTGCCAGACAGGGGCCTTCCTACGAGCAGTACTTC